The T cell receptor (beta chain) under discussion was sequenced for a study of T cell responses to AZD1222 COVID-19 vaccine. Study-level results: It was only after the peak T cell response that any repertoires were sampled. Reports indicate that nearly half of spike-specific TCRs are directed at unmutated variant regions. The study found vaccine-associated CD4 TCRs spanning spike, dominant at 160-218 and 743-854. White British ancestry dominated among donors, who included more females, and clonal diversity was possibly underestimated.

The table came from immunoSEQ multiplex PCR; TCRdb's copy has only in-frame clones and leaves some out. The data contain approximately 120,000 clones, approximately 88% of them singletons. Remarks on this clone: Antigen specificity is unknown.

The sample was peripheral blood, taken on day 0 of AZD1222 vaccination. The sequence came from an adult in good health.

The CDR3 reads CASSTDRDRLYEQYF. DNA of the CDR3: TGTGCCAGCAGTACGGACAGGGACCGGTTATACGAGCAGTACTTC. The rearrangement joins TRBV2 to TRBJ2-7, with 8 positions matching TRBD1. The junction had 10 bases not matched to a gene; V was cut back by 5 bases and J by 4 bases. Germline V gives CDR1 SNHLY, CDR2 FYNNEI. This CDR3 contains 15 residues.